The 2 T cell receptor beta chains given below trace back to one sample, sequenced in a study of cytomegalovirus exposure and HLA in healthy donors. The study ran its PCR with 60 Vbeta and 13 Jbeta primers. Method: immunoSEQ multiplex PCR; TCRdb's copy keeps in-frame clones and lacks some. This sample carries 100,000 to 150,000 clones, 60% to 85% of them seen once, and the ten largest clones take 5.5% to 8%. The sample consisted of PBMCs. The source of these receptors is a woman aged 40 to 50 in good health and CMV-seronegative.

The chain carries TRBV2 and TRBJ1-5, with unresolved D. Between the trimmed V and J ends, which lost 5 bases and 3 bases, there was a span of 8 bases. Germline-derived CDR1 and CDR2 are SNHLY and FYNNEI. The length of the CDR3 is 13 residues. CDR3: CASSRGPNQPQHF. CDR3 nucleotide sequence: TGTGCCAGCAGTCGAGGGCCCAATCAGCCCCAGCATTTT.

The gene calls are TRBV2 and TRBJ1-1; D is undetermined. CDR1 is SNHLY and CDR2 is FYNNEI in the germline V gene. V lost 1 base to trimming and J lost 8 bases, with 14 bases between them. The CDR3 totals 14 residues. DNA for the CDR3: TGTGCCAGCAGTGAAGGGACGGGAGGGTCCGAAGCTTTCTTT. Its protein product is CASSEGTGGSEAFF.